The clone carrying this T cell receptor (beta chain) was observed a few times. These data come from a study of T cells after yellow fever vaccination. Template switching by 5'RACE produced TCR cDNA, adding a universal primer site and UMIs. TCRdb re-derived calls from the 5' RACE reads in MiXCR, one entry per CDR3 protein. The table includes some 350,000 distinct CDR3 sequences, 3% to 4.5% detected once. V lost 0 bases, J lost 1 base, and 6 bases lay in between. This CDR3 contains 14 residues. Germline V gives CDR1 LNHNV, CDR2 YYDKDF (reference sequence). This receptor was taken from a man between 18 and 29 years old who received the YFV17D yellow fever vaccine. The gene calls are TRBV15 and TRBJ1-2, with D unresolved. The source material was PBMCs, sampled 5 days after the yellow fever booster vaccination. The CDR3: CATSRDSRNYGYTF. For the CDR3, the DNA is TGTGCCACCAGCAGAGATTCACGTAACTATGGCTACACCTTC.